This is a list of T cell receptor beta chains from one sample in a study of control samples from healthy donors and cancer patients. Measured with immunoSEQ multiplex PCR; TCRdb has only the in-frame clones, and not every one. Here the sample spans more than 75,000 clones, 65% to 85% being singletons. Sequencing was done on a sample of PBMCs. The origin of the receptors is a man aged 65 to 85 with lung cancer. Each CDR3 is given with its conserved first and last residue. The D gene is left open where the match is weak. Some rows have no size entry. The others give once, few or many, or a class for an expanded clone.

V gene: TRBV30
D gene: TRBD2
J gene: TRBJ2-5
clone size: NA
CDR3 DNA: TGTGCCTGGGCTAGCGGGGGGGGGCTAGAGACCCAGTACTTC
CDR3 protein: CAWASGGGLETQYF

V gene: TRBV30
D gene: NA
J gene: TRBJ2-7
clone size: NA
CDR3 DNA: TGTGCCTGGAGTCCAACAGGCTACGAGCAGTACTTC
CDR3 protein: CAWSPTGYEQYF

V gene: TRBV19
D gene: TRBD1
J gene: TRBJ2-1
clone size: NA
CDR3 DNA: TGTGCCAGTAGTCCAGCCGGGACAGGGCTGCATGAGCAGTTCTTC
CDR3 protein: CASSPAGTGLHEQFF

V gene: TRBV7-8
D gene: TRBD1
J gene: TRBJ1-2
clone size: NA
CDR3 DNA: TGTGCCAGCAGCTCCAGTCGAAACAGGGGCGATATCTATGGCTACACCTTC
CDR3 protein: CASSSSRNRGDIYGYTF

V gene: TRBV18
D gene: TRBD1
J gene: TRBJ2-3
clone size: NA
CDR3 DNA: TGTGCCAGCTCACCACCAAGGACAGGGGGTGTCGTTTTCGGTGATACGCAGTATTTT
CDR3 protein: CASSPPRTGGVVFGDTQYF

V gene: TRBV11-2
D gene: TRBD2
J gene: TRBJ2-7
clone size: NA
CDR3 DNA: TGTGCCAGCAGCTTAGCTCCAAGGGGAGGGAGCTCCTACGAGCAGTACTTC
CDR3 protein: CASSLAPRGGSSYEQYF

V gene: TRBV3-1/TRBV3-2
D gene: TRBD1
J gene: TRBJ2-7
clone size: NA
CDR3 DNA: TGTGCCAGCAGCTGGGGACAGGCCATCCCCTCCTACGAGCAGTACTTC
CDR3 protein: CASSWGQAIPSYEQYF

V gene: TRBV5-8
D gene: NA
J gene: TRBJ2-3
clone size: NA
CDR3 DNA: TGTGCCAGCAGCTTGCTGAGAACAGATACGCAGTATTTT
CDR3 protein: CASSLLRTDTQYF

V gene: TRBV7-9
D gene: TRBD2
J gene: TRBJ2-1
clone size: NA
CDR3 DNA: TGTGCCAGCAGGCTCGCCTTAGCGGGGGGGCTCTCTAATGAGCAGTTCTTC
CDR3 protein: CASRLALAGGLSNEQFF

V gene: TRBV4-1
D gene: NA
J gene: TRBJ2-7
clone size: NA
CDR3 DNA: TGCGCCAGCAGCCACCCGGGACTGAGCTCCTACGAGCAGTACTTC
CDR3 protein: CASSHPGLSSYEQYF

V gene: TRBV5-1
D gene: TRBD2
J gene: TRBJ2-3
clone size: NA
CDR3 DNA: TGCGCCAGCAGCTTGATCTCTAGCGGGGGTCGCACAGATACGCAGTATTTT
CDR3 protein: CASSLISSGGRTDTQYF

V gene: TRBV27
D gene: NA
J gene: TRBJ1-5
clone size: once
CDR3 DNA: TGTGCCAGCAGGTCCCGGAAGCCCAATCAGCCCCAGCATTTT
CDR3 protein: CASRSRKPNQPQHF

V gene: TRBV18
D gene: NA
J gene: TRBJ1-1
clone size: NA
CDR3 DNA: TGTGCCAGCTCCCCAACTATCTCCACTGAAGCTTTCTTT
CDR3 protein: CASSPTISTEAFF

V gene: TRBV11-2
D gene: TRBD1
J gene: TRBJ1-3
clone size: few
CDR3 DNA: TGTGCCAGCAGCTTCGTGACAGGGGATGGAAACACCATATATTTT
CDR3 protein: CASSFVTGDGNTIYF

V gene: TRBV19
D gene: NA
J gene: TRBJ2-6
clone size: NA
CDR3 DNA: TGTGCCAGTAGTATTAGGTCAGGGAACTCTGGGGCCAACGTCCTGACTTTC
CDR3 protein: CASSIRSGNSGANVLTF

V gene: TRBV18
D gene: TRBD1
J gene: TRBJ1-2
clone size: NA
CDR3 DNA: TGTGCCAGCTCACCAAGGGACGCGGAGGGGGCGAATGGCTACACCTTC
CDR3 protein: CASSPRDAEGANGYTF

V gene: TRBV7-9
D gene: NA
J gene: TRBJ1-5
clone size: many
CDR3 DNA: TGTGCCAGCAGCTTAGGAGGTTATAGCAATCAGCCCCAGCATTTT
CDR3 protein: CASSLGGYSNQPQHF

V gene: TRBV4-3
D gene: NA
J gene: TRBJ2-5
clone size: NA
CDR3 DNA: TGCGCCAGCAGCCAAGAGGAATGGGAGACCCAGTACTTC
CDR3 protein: CASSQEEWETQYF